This entry lists 8 T cell receptor beta chains sequenced from one sample in a study of identical twins. One entry per CDR3 protein results from TCRdb running MiXCR on the 5' RACE reads. The sample contains 650,000 to 750,000 distinct CDR3 sequences, about 20% of which appear only once. The data were also submitted as part of a second study, on T cells expressing NK-cell markers.

Sequenced sample: PBMCs. These receptors all stem from a woman younger than 30 in good health.

This chain connects TRBV5-1 to TRBJ2-7, with no clear D. The CDR3 contains 14 residues. V was trimmed by 4 bases and J by 2 bases, leaving 13 bases between them. Germline V lookup: CDR1 SGHRS, CDR2 YFSETQ. In nucleotides, the CDR3 is TGCGCCAGCAGCCTGGACGCCCGTACCTACGAGCAGTACTTC. Translation gives CASSLDARTYEQYF.

There are many counts of this clonotype. The V and J genes are TRBV6-5 and TRBJ2-3; D is unresolved. Trimming removed 4 bases from V and 2 bases from J, with 7 bases in between. CDR3 length: 13 amino acids. Per the germline V gene, CDR1 is MNHEY and CDR2 is SVGAGI. The CDR3 region is CASSSTFTDTQYF. The CDR3 region has the DNA TGTGCCAGCAGTTCGACCTTCACAGATACGCAGTATTTT.

The V call is TRBV29-1, the J call TRBJ2-7; TRBD2 aligns across 12 bases. The CDR3 is made up of 15 amino acids. Germline assignment: CDR1 SQVTM and CDR2 ANQGSEA. V dropped 3 bases and J dropped 0; count of bases not matched to a gene: 3. The CDR3 bases are TGCAGCGTTGACCAGACTAGCGGGAGCTCCTACGAGCAGTACTTC. Protein sequence: CSVDQTSGSSYEQYF.

This chain links TRBV9 with TRBJ2-1; 7 bases are a match to TRBD1. The CDR3 runs to 15 residues. With V trimmed by 2 bases and J by 6 bases, 8 bases remained unmatched. Looked up from germline, CDR1 is SGDLS and CDR2 is YYNGEE. CDR3 residues: CASSVFPGQANEQFF. DNA of the CDR3: TGTGCCAGCAGCGTCTTCCCCGGACAGGCCAATGAGCAGTTCTTC.

The rearrangement joins TRBV4-2 to TRBJ2-1, with D tentatively TRBD2 (5 bases). With 1 base removed from V and 0 bases from J, the gap between germline ends came to 7 bases. From germline, CDR1 is LGHNA and CDR2 YNFKEQ. The CDR3 is 15 amino acids. The CDR3 DNA follows: TGTGCCAGCAGCCAAGCGGGGAGCTCCTACAATGAGCAGTTCTTC. The encoded protein is CASSQAGSSYNEQFF.

The chain recombines TRBV9 with TRBJ1-1; tentatively, D is TRBD1 (5 bases). Germline CDR1 is SGDLS and CDR2 is YYNGEE. The CDR3 has 14 amino acids. Trimming left V 2 bases short and J 6 bases short, with 14 bases between. In nucleotides, the CDR3 is TGTGCCAGCAGCGTCCGTGGGGGGTCCTCTGAAGCTTTCTTT. Translating gives CASSVRGGSSEAFF. The full variable domain, its missing parts supplied by reference TRBV9 and TRBJ1-1, is DSGVTQTPKHLITATGQRVTLRCSPRSGDLSVYWYQQSLDQGLQFLIQYYNGEERAKGNILERFSAQQFPDLHSELNLSSLELGDSALYFCASSVRGGSSEAFFGQGTRLTVV.

The chain combines TRBV12-3 or TRBV12-4 with TRBJ2-3; unclear D gene. The ends were cut back, 9 bases at V and 0 bases at J, with 13 bases in the middle. The CDR3 sequence is 14 residues long. As DNA, the CDR3 is TGTGCCAGTGGTACTGGCACTAGCACAGATACGCAGTATTTT. Encoded protein: CASGTGTSTDTQYF.

This clonotype has just a few counts. The CDR3, as DNA: TGTGCCACCAGTGATCCCGGGACTAGCGGGGATACGCAGTATTTT. Protein: CATSDPGTSGDTQYF. V usage is TRBV24-1 and J usage is TRBJ2-3; 12 nucleotides align to TRBD2. The CDR3 totals 15 residues. CDR1 and CDR2 (germline): KGHDR, SFDVKD. Germline trimming cut 3 bases from V and 6 bases from J; bases unmatched to any gene: 3.